One and the same sample provided the 17 T cell receptor beta chains below, sequenced in a study of identical twins. Using its own MiXCR run on the 5' RACE reads, TCRdb lists one record per CDR3 protein. The table has roughly 490,000 distinct CDR3 sequences, 14% seen once. The data also belong to a second study, concerning yellow fever vaccine responses in identical twins.

Sample: CD4+ T cells sorted from blood. Receptors originate from a woman younger than 35 in good health.

This clonotype has a count of ten or more. The genes are TRBV29-1 and TRBJ2-7; no definite D call. Trimming cost V 4 bases and J 1 base, with 20 bases left between them. Germline V CDR1 and CDR2: SQVTM, ANQGSEA. The CDR3 runs to 16 residues. The CDR3 DNA is TGCAGCGTTGTCCTCACAGTCATCCCACTTTCCTACGAGCAGTACTTC. The encoded protein is CSVVLTVIPLSYEQYF.

This clonotype was picked up many times. The chain carries TRBV6-5 and TRBJ1-1; 7 nucleotides align to TRBD1. Germline trimming cut 4 bases from V and 1 base from J; bases unmatched to any gene: 0. The CDR3 is 13 residues long. Germline V gives CDR1 MNHEY, CDR2 SVGAGI. The DNA for the CDR3 is TGTGCCAGCAGTTGGGACAGGAACACTGAAGCTTTCTTT. As protein: CASSWDRNTEAFF.

This clonotype was detected a few times. The chain carries TRBV6-2 or TRBV6-3 and TRBJ1-5; 8 bases match TRBD1. Germline-derived CDR1 and CDR2 are MNHEY and SVGEGT. The length of the CDR3 is 14 residues. V dropped 5 bases and J dropped 1; count of bases not matched to a gene: 1. The CDR3 is CASSDRGSNQPQHF. CDR3 nucleotides: TGTGCCAGCAGTGACAGGGGAAGCAATCAGCCCCAGCATTTT.

The chain couples TRBV20-1 to TRBJ1-1; D perhaps matches TRBD1 (6 bases). Germline V gives CDR1 DFQATT, CDR2 SNEGSKA (reference sequence). There are 15 residues in the CDR3. Trimming removed 0 bases from V and 5 bases from J, with 16 bases in between. In DNA, the CDR3 is TGCAGTGCTAGAGATGGCAGGGGAGCGAGGACTGAAGCTTTCTTT. Protein product: CSARDGRGARTEAFF.

This clonotype was observed a few times. This CDR3 reads CASSRAGISDTQYF. The CDR3 nucleotides are TGTGCCAGCAGCAGAGCGGGAATCTCAGATACGCAGTATTTT. This rearrangement joins TRBV12-3 or TRBV12-4 to TRBJ2-3; 7 positions match TRBD2. The CDR3 has 14 amino acids. Unmatched junction bases numbered 7, after V lost 6 bases and J lost 4 bases.

The chain carries TRBV19 and TRBJ2-1; TRBD1 matches 7 bases. Germline trimming cut 4 bases from V and 2 bases from J; bases unmatched to any gene: 5. Germline V gene data show CDR1 as LNHDA and CDR2 as SQIVND (reference sequence). CDR3 length: 15 amino acids. The DNA for the CDR3 is TGTGCCAGTAGTAGTACAGGGGTCCCCTACAATGAGCAGTTCTTC. It encodes CASSSTGVPYNEQFF. The whole variable domain, filled in from reference TRBV19 and TRBJ2-1, reads DGGITQSPKYLFRKEGQNVTLSCEQNLNHDAMYWYRQDPGQGLRLIYYSQIVNDFQKGDIAEGYSVSREKKESFPLTVTSAQKNPTAFYLCASSSTGVPYNEQFFGPGTRLTVL.

The DNA for the CDR3 is TGTGCCAGCAGCTGGGGGGTGCTAAGCTCCTACAATGAGCAGTTCTTC. Protein sequence: CASSWGVLSSYNEQFF. The chain is built from TRBV5-5 and TRBJ2-1; TRBD2 is a possible D gene (6 bases). CDR1 and CDR2 (germline): SGHKS, YYEKEE (reference sequence). V was shortened by 3 bases and J by 0 bases, with 13 bases between the two germline ends. CDR3 length: 16 residues.

This clonotype was seen a few times. This sequence joins TRBV10-3 and TRBJ2-7; tentatively, D is TRBD2 (6 bases). V was trimmed by 4 bases and J by 1 base, leaving 8 bases between them. The CDR3 runs to 13 residues. Per germline, CDR1 ENHRY and CDR2 SYGVKD. The CDR3: CAISVGGSYEQYF. DNA for the CDR3: TGTGCCATCAGTGTCGGGGGATCCTACGAGCAGTACTTC.

Only a few counts were recorded for this clonotype. The chain joins TRBV19 to TRBJ2-1, with D perhaps matching TRBD2 (6 bases). Trimming removed 6 bases at V and 7 bases at J, with 13 bases between. Germline loops: CDR1 LNHDA, CDR2 SQIVND (reference sequence). The CDR3 extends over 13 amino acids. The CDR3 DNA reads TGTGCCAGTAGGGAACTAGCTTCGAATGAGCAGTTCTTC. This codes for CASRELASNEQFF.

This clonotype was detected only a few times. The chain joins TRBV27 to TRBJ2-2; TRBD1 matches 10 bases. Germline V lookup: CDR1 MNHEY, CDR2 SMNVEV (reference sequence). The CDR3 has 17 residues. The V segment lost 0 bases and the J segment 7 bases; nucleotides outside the gene matches: 8. The CDR3 coding sequence is TGTGCCAGCAGTTTATCGACGGGGACAGGGGCCGGCGGGGAGCTGTTTTTT. Its translation is CASSLSTGTGAGGELFF.

This clonotype was seen only a few times. The genes are TRBV20-1 and TRBJ2-7, with TRBD1 as a possible D gene (6 bases). CDR1 and CDR2 (germline): DFQATT, SNEGSKA (reference sequence). The V end lost 2 bases, the J end lost 0 bases, and 11 bases lay between the germline ends. The CDR3 has 14 amino acids. The CDR3: CSARSGQSSYEQYF. CDR3 in DNA: TGCAGTGCTAGAAGTGGACAGAGCTCCTACGAGCAGTACTTC.

The rearrangement joins TRBV20-1 to TRBJ2-7; D gene unclear. The CDR3 runs 11 residues. Germline CDR1 and CDR2: DFQATT and SNEGSKA (reference sequence). V lost 1 base, J lost 5 bases, and 6 bases lay in between. CDR3 sequence: CSARAANEQYF. CDR3 coding DNA: TGCAGTGCTAGAGCAGCGAACGAGCAGTACTTC.

This clonotype has a count of ten or more. The V gene is TRBV11-2, the J gene TRBJ2-1; 8 nucleotides line up with TRBD1. V lost 5 bases, J lost 1 base, and 10 bases stayed unmatched. The germline V gene has CDR1 SGHAT and CDR2 FQNNGV. There are 17 residues in the CDR3. The chain's CDR3 is CASSLTWGDRSYNEQFF. For the CDR3, the DNA is TGTGCCAGCAGCCTTACGTGGGGGGACAGGTCCTACAATGAGCAGTTCTTC.

This chain joins TRBV10-3 and TRBJ2-2; 7 nucleotides line up with TRBD2. This CDR3 has 17 residues. The V gene end was trimmed by 7 bases and the J gene end by 4 bases; junction bases not matched to a gene: 15. Germline V gene lookup returns CDR1 ENHRY and CDR2 SYGVKD. The DNA of the CDR3 is TGTGCCATCACCTTAAGCGGGACCCGGTGGGGCACCGGGGAGCTGTTTTTT. It is translated as CAITLSGTRWGTGELFF.

There are a few counts of this clonotype. This rearrangement joins TRBV6-1 to TRBJ2-3, with D possibly TRBD1 on 5 matching bases. Trimming removed 6 bases at V and 2 bases at J, with 21 bases between. Germline CDR1 reads MNHNS; CDR2 reads SASEGT. The CDR3 sequence is 17 residues long. The CDR3 coding sequence is TGTGCCAGCAGCCCTTCCAACAGGCCTGCTTCCACAGATACGCAGTATTTT. As protein: CASSPSNRPASTDTQYF.

This clonotype has more than one count but fewer than ten. This chain links TRBV19 with TRBJ2-1, with D perhaps matching TRBD2 (5 bases). The V gene lost 4 bases and the J gene lost 7 bases, with 11 bases spanning the gap. CDR3 size: 13 residues. CDR1 LNHDA and CDR2 SQIVND come from the germline V gene (reference sequence). CDR3 protein: CASSKDSGNEQFF. In DNA, the CDR3 is TGTGCCAGTAGTAAGGACTCCGGGAATGAGCAGTTCTTC.

V and J are TRBV12-3 or TRBV12-4 and TRBJ1-2; tentatively, D is TRBD1 (5 bases). This CDR3 has 15 residues. V was cut by 3 bases and J by 2 bases, with 13 bases left in between. CDR3 region: CASSFRPGRNYGYTF. DNA for the CDR3: TGTGCCAGCAGTTTTCGGCCAGGGCGGAACTATGGCTACACCTTC.